What follows describes a single T cell receptor beta chain. V was clipped by 6 bases and J by 0 bases, with 17 bases between them. The CDR3 sequence is 16 residues long. CDR1 is SGDLS and CDR2 is YYNGEE in the germline V gene. Then a second PCR, running roughly 7 to 11 cycles, was carried out with a sample-barcoded 5' primer and a J-beta primer mix. TCRdb processed the 5' RACE reads anew with MiXCR; each CDR3 protein has one entry. The sample shows some 1.5 million distinct CDR3 sequences, about 28% of them seen only once. These data originate in a study of blood T cells in healthy people across ages.

The V call is TRBV9, the J call TRBJ2-3, with D tentatively TRBD1 (6 bases). The sample comprised blood. The receptor was derived from a woman aged 25 to 39 in good health. The CDR3 nucleotides are TGTGCCAGCACCTCAGAGACAGGCTCTAGCACAGATACGCAGTATTTT. Encoded protein: CASTSETGSSTDTQYF. The variable domain in full, with the rest retrieved from reference TRBV9 and TRBJ2-3, is DSGVTQTPKHLITATGQRVTLRCSPRSGDLSVYWYQQSLDQGLQFLIQYYNGEERAKGNILERFSAQQFPDLHSELNLSSLELGDSALYFCASTSETGSSTDTQYFGPGTRLTVL.